This entry concerns a single T cell receptor (beta chain). Its antigen is undetermined. The treatment: around 19 received Ad26.COV2.S at low or high dose, single or two shots; 5 received placebo; per-sample allocation not given. Specimen acquisition occurred on day 63 following the initial vaccine or placebo injection. The record originates from a study of Ad26.COV2.S vaccination and SARS-CoV-2 variants. Overall study: Intramuscular Ad26.COV2.S doses were given once or twice, 56 days apart.

CDR3 size: 20 residues. Germline CDR1 is SGHVS and CDR2 is FNYEAQ. Germline trimming cut 5 bases from V and 0 bases from J; bases unmatched to any gene: 20. Study-wide results and limits: CD8+ and CD4+ T cells specific for spike reportedly responded with substantial breadth after vaccination. Possible underestimation of total T cell responses by the TCR breadth and depth analyses was noted.

The method was immunoSEQ multiplex PCR; TCRdb's version includes in-frame clones alone and lacks a portion of them. Altogether some 500,000 clones are present, 85% to 90% being singletons, with the ten largest covering approximately 2.5%. The clonotype was recovered from a person between 18 and 65 years old who received the Ad26.COV2.S COVID-19 vaccine or a placebo. The sample was peripheral blood, taken in a trial of Ad26.COV2.S vaccine versus placebo. The rearrangement joins TRBV7-6 to TRBJ2-3, with TRBD1 matching 7 bases. The DNA of the CDR3 is TGTGCCAGCAGCCTCCGCCCGGGACAGCTTACTGCCTTTAGCACAGATACGCAGTATTTT. Residues: CASSLRPGQLTAFSTDTQYF.